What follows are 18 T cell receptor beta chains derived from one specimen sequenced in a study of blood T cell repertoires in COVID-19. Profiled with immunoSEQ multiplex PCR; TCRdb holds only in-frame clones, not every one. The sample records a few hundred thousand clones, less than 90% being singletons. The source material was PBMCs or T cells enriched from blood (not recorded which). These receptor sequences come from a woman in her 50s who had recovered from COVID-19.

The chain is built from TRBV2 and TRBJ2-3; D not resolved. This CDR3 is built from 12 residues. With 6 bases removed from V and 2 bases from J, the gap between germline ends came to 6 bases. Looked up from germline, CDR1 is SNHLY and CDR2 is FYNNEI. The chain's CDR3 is CASSPNTDTQYF. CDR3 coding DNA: TGTGCCAGCAGCCCCAACACAGATACGCAGTATTTT.

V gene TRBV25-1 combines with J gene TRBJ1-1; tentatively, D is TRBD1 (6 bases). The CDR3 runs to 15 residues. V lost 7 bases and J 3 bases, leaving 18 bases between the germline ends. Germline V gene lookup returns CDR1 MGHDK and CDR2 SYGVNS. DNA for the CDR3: TGTGCCAGCATGGGGGCTGGAAAACGGGACACTGAAGCTTTCTTT. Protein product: CASMGAGKRDTEAFF.

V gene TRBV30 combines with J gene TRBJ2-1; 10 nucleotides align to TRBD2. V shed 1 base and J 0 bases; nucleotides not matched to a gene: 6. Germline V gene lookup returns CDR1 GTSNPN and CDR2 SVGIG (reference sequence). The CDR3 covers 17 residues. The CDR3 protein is CAWSGLAGAVSYNEQFF. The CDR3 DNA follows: TGTGCCTGGAGTGGGCTAGCGGGAGCCGTCTCCTACAATGAGCAGTTCTTC.

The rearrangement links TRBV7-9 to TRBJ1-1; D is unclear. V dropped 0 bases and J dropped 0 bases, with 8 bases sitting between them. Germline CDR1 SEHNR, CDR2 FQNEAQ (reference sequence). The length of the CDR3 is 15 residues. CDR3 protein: CASSLAEGLNTEAFF. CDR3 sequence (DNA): TGTGCCAGCAGCTTAGCAGAGGGCCTGAACACTGAAGCTTTCTTT.

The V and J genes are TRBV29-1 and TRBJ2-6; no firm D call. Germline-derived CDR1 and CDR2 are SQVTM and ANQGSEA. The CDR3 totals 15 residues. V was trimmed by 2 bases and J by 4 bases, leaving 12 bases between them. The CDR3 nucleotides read TGCAGCGTTGAAAGCCTCGGTCCCGGGGCCAACGTCCTGACTTTC. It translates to CSVESLGPGANVLTF.

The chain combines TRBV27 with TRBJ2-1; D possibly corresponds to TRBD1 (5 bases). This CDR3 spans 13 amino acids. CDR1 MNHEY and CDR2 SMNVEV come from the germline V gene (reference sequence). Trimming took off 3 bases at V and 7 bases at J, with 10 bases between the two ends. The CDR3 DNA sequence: TGTGCCAGCAGTTTTTCAGGGTGGAATGAGCAGTTCTTC. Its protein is CASSFSGWNEQFF.

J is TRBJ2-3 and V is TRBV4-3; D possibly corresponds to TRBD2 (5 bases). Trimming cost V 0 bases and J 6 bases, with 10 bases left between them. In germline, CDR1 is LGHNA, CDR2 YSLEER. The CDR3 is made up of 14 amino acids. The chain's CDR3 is CASSQDLPGDTQYF. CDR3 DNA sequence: TGCGCCAGCAGCCAAGATTTGCCGGGGGATACGCAGTATTTT.

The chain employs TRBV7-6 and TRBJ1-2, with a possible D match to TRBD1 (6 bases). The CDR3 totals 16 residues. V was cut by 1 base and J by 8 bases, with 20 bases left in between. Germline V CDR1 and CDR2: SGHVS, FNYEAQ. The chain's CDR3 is CASSLGLFRATGGYTF. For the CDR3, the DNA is TGTGCCAGCAGCTTAGGTTTGTTCAGGGCCACAGGGGGCTACACCTTC.

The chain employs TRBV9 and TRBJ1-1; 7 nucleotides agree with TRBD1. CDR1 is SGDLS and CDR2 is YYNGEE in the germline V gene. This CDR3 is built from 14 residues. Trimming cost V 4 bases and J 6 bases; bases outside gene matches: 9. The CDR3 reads CASSPQQGWSEAFF. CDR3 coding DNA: TGTGCCAGCAGCCCTCAACAGGGGTGGTCTGAAGCTTTCTTT.

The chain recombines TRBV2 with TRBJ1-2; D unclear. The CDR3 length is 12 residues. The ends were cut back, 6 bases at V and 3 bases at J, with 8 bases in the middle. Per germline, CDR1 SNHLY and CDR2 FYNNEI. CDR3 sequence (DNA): TGTGCCAGCAGGGAGGAGTACTATGGCTACACCTTC. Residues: CASREEYYGYTF.

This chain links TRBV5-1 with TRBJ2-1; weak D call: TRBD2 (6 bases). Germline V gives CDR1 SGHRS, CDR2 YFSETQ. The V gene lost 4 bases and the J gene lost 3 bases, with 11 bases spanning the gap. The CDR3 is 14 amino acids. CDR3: CASSLKAGYNEQFF. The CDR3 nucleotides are TGCGCCAGCAGCCTGAAAGCGGGCTACAATGAGCAGTTCTTC.

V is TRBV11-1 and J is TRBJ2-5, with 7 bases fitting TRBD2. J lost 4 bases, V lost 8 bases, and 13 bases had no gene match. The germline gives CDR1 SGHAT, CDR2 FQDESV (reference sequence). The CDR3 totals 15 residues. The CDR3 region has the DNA TGTGCCAGCGCAGGGAATCGCGGGAGTGGAGAGACCCAGTACTTC. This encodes CASAGNRGSGETQYF.

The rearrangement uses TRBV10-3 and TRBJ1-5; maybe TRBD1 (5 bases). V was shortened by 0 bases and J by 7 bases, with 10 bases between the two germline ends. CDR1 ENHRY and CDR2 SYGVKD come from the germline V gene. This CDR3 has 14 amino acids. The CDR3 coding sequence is TGTGCCATCAGTGAGTCGCAGGGCCGGCAGCCCCAGCATTTT. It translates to CAISESQGRQPQHF.

The DNA for the CDR3 is TGCGCCAGCAGCTTAACCCCCGGGACAGGTGTTTCACCCCTCCACTTT. It translates to CASSLTPGTGVSPLHF. The chain uses TRBV5-1 and TRBJ1-6, with 8 bases lining up with TRBD1. Germline CDR1 reads SGHRS; CDR2 reads YFSETQ. The CDR3 consists of 16 residues. V shed 2 bases and J 9 bases; nucleotides not matched to a gene: 10.

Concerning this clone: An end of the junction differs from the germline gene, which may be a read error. The CDR3 sequence: CGSSEEHGMCHEQYF. CDR3 in DNA: TGCGGATCCTCAGAGGAACACGGGATGTGTCACGAGCAGTACTTC. This rearrangement joins TRBV7-2 to TRBJ2-7; D possibly corresponds to TRBD2 (5 bases). Germline CDR1 and CDR2: SGHTA and FQGNSA. CDR3 length: 15 amino acids.

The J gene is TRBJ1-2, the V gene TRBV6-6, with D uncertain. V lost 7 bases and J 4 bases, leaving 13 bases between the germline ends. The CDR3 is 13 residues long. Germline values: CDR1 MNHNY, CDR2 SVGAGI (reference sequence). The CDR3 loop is CASTGGGSYGYTF. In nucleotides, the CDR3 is TGTGCCAGCACCGGCGGTGGAAGCTATGGCTACACCTTC.

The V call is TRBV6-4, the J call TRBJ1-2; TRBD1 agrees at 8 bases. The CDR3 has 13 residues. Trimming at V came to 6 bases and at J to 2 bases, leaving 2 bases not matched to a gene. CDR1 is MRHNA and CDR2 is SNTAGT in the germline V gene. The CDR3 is CASSDRGNYGYTF. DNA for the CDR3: TGTGCCAGCAGCGACAGGGGAAACTATGGCTACACCTTC.

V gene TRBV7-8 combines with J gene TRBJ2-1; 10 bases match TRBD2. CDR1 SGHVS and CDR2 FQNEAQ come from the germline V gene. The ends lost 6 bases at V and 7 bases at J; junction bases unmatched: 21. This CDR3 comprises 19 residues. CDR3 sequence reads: CASSSTGPTRLAGVNEQFF. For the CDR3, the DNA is TGTGCCAGCAGTTCCACCGGGCCCACGAGGCTAGCGGGAGTTAATGAGCAGTTCTTC.